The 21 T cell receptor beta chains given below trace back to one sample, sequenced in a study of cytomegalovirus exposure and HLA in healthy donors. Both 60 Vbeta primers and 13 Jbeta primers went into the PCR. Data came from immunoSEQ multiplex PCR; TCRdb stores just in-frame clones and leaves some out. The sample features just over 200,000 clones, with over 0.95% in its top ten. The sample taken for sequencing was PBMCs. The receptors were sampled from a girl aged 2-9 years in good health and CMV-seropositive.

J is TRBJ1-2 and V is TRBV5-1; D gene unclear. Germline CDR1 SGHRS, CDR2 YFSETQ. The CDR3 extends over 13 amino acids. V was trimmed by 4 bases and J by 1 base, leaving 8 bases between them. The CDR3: CASSHQVNYGYTF. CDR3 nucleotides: TGCGCCAGCAGCCATCAGGTTAACTATGGCTACACCTTC.

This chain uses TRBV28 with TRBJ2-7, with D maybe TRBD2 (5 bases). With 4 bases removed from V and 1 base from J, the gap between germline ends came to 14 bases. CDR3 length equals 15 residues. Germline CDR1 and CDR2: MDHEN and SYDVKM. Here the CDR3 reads CASSSPGLRSYEQYF. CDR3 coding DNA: TGTGCCAGCAGTTCGCCCGGACTGAGGTCCTACGAGCAGTACTTC.

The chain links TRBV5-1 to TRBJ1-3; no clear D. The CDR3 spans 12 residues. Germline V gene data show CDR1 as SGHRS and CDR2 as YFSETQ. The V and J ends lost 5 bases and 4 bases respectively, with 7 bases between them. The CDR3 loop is CASSNSGNTIYF. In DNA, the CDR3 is TGCGCCAGCAGTAACTCCGGAAACACCATATATTTT.

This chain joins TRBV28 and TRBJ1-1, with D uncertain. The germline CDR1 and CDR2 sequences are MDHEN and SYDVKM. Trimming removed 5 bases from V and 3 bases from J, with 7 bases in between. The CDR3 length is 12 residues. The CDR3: CASSTSDTEAFF. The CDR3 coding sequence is TGTGCCAGCAGTACGAGCGACACTGAAGCTTTCTTT. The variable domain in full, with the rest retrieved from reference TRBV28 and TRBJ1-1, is DVKVTQSSRYLVKRTGEKVFLECVQDMDHENMFWYRQDPGLGLRLIYFSYDVKMKEKGDIPEGYSVSREKKERFSLILESASTNQTSMYLCASSTSDTEAFFGQGTRLTVV.

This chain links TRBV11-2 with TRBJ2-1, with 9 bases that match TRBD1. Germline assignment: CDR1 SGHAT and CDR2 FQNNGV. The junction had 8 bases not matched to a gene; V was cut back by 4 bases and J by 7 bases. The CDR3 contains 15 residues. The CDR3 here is CASSSNGQGQNEQFF. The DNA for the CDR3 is TGTGCCAGCAGCTCCAATGGACAGGGGCAGAATGAGCAGTTCTTC.

The CDR3 nucleotides read TGTGCCAGCAGCCCCGGGACAGGGTATGGCGAGCAGTACTTC. Translating it yields CASSPGTGYGEQYF. V usage is TRBV7-9 and J usage is TRBJ2-7, with 9 positions matching TRBD1. CDR1 is SEHNR, CDR2 FQNEAQ, per germline (reference sequence). The CDR3 length is 14 residues. The junction had 8 bases not matched to a gene; V was cut back by 5 bases and J by 6 bases.

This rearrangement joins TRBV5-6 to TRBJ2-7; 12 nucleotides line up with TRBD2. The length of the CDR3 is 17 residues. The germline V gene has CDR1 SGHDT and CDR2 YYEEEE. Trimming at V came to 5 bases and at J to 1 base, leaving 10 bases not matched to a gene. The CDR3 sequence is CASSPRLAGVRSYEQYF. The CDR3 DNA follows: TGTGCCAGCAGTCCAAGACTAGCGGGAGTTCGATCCTACGAGCAGTACTTC.

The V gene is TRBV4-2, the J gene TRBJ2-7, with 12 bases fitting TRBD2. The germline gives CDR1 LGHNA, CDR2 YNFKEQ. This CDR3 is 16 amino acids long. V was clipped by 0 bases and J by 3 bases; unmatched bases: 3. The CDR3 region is CASSQDLAGGGYEQYF. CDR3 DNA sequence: TGTGCCAGCAGCCAAGATCTAGCGGGAGGGGGCTACGAGCAGTACTTC.

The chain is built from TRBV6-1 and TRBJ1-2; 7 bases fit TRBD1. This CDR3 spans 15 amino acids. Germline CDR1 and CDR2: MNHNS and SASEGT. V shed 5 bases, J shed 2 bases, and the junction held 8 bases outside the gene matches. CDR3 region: CASSWQGELNYGYTF. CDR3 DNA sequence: TGTGCCAGCAGTTGGCAGGGGGAGCTGAACTATGGCTACACCTTC.

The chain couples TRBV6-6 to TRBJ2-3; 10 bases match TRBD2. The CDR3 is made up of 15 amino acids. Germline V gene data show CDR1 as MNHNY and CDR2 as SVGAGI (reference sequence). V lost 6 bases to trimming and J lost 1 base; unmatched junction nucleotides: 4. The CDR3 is CASSRLAGGTDTQYF. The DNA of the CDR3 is TGTGCCAGCAGCCGTCTAGCGGGGGGCACAGATACGCAGTATTTT.

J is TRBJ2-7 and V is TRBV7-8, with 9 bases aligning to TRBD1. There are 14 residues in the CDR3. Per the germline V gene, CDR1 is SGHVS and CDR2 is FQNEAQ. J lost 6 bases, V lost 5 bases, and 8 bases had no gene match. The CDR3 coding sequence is TGTGCCAGCAGCCTCGGGACAGGGTCCATCGAGCAGTACTTC. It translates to CASSLGTGSIEQYF.

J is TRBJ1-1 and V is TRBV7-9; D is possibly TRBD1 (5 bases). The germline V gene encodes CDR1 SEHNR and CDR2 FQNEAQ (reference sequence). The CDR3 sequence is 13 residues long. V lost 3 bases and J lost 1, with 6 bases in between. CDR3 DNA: TGTGCCAGCAGCTTTAGGGGGAACACTGAAGCTTTCTTT. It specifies CASSFRGNTEAFF.

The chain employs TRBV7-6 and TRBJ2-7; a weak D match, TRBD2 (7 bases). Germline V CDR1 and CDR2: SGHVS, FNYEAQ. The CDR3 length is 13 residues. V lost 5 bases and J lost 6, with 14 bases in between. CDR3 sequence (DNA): TGTGCCAGCAGCGCCCCGGCGGGGGCCGAGCAGTACTTC. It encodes CASSAPAGAEQYF.

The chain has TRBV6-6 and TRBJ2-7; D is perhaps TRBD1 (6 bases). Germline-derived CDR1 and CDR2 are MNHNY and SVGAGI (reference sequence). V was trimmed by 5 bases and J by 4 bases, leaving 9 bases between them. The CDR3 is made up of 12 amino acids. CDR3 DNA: TGTGCCAGCAGTCGGCAGGGGTACGAGCAGTACTTC. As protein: CASSRQGYEQYF.

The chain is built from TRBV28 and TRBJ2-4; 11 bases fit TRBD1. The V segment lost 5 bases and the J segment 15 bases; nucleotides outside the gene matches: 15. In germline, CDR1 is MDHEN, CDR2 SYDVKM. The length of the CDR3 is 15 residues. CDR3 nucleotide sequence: TGTGCCAGCAGTACGCTGGACAGGGGGCGAGAGTGGTTGTACTTC. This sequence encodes CASSTLDRGREWLYF.

The CDR3, as DNA: TGCGCCAGCAGCTTGGACAGGGATGTTGAAGCTTTCTTT. Translation: CASSLDRDVEAFF. V gene TRBV5-1 combines with J gene TRBJ1-1; maybe TRBD1 (6 bases). V lost 0 bases to trimming and J lost 7 bases, with 10 bases between them. The CDR3 totals 13 residues. Germline V gene lookup returns CDR1 SGHRS and CDR2 YFSETQ. Together with reference TRBV5-1 and TRBJ1-1, the CDR3 gives the full variable domain: KAGVTQTPRYLIKTRGQQVTLSCSPISGHRSVSWYQQTPGQGLQFLFEYFSETQRNKGNFPGRFSGRQFSNSRSEMNVSTLELGDSALYLCASSLDRDVEAFFGQGTRLTVV.

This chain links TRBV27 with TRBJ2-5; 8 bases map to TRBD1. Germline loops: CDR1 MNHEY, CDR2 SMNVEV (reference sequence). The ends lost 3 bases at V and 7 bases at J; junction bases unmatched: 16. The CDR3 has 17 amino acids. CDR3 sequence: CASSFYQGARVGGTQYF. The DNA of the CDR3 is TGTGCCAGCAGTTTTTATCAGGGGGCCAGAGTAGGGGGGACCCAGTACTTC.

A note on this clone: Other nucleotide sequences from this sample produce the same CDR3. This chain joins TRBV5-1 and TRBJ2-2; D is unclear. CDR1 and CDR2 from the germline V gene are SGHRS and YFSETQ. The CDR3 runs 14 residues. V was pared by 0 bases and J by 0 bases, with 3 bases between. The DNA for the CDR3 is TGCGCCAGCAGCTTGGATACGAACACCGGGGAGCTGTTTTTT. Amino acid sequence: CASSLDTNTGELFF.

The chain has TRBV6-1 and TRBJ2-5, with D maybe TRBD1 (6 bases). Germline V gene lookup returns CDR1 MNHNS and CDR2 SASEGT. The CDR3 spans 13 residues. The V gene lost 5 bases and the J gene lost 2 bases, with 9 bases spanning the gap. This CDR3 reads CASSPGVQETQYF. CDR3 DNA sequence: TGTGCCAGCAGTCCAGGGGTGCAAGAGACCCAGTACTTC.

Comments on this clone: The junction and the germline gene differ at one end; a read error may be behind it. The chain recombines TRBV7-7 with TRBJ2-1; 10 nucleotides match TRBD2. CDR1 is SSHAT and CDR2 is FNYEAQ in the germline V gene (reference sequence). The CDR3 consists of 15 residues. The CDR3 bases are TGTGCTAGCAGCTTAAGCGGGAGGGCCGACAATGAGCAGTTCTTC. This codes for CASSLSGRADNEQFF.

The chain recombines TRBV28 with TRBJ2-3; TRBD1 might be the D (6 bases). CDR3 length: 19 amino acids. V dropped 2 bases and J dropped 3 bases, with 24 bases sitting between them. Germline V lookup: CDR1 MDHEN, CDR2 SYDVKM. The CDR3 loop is CASSLLPPHDRSLTDTQYF. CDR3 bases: TGTGCCAGCAGTTTACTCCCTCCGCACGACAGGTCTTTGACAGATACGCAGTATTTT.